The entry that follows covers one TCR beta chain sequence. The antigen it binds to is not known. A junction end diverges from the germline sequence, so it may reflect a read error. The library was made by the immunoSEQ multiplex PCR assay. For the multiplex PCR, a mixture combining 60 forward primers for TCR Vbeta segments and 13 reverse primers for TCR Jbeta segments was used. The CDR3 region of rearranged TCR beta genes was amplified from genomic DNA by a multiplex PCR assay. The Illumina HiSeq System was used to sequence the amplified TCR beta libraries as 87-base-pair reads. From the authors' description of their analysis: A later analysis counted about 80 million unique TCR beta chains across the 666 repertoires, and about 10 million of these chains were shared by at least two donors. Raw reads were error-corrected and collapsed into unique sequences by a nearest-neighbor algorithm in which closely related sequences were merged to remove PCR and sequencing errors. V, D and J gene segments were assigned by aligning CDR3 sequences to IMGT reference sequences. For a sequence to be retained, a match of at least six nucleotides was required to both a V gene segment and a J gene segment. A rearrangement was called productive if the CDR3 had no stop codons and remained in frame with V and J, and every other rearrangement was called non-productive. Following IMGT convention, CDR3 was defined as the stretch from the second conserved V-encoded cysteine up to the conserved J-encoded phenylalanine. In an earlier analysis of approximately 590 of the donors, sequences lacking an unambiguous match to a single V gene segment were excluded. In an earlier analysis of roughly 600 of the donors, a V segment was called functional when productive rearrangements were above 56.7%, and segregating when the standard deviation between donors exceeded 5%. A statistical classification framework was built to diagnose cytomegalovirus status from the catalog of TCR beta chain sequences. In a later analysis, V and J genes were assigned by comparing TCR nucleotide sequences against IMGT/GENE-DB human TR gene sequences. The TCRdist pipeline was used in a later analysis to assign CDR3 sequences and most-parsimonious VDJ recombination scenarios. In a later analysis, every TCR beta chain was defined by the combination of its CDR3 amino acid sequence and its V-gene family, and reads without a unique V-gene family were dropped. As a way to deal with suspected cross-contamination and a sequencing artifact, a later analysis dropped nearly 600 nucleotide sequences that were highly shared and had low generation probability. A later analysis calculated a clonal expansion index for each public chain from normalized within-repertoire ranks of inferred template counts. A later analysis computed generation probabilities with a VDJ recombination model fitted to out-of-frame rearrangements, and checked the results against IGoR. In a later analysis, TCR-TCR, TCR-HLA and TCR-CMV co-occurrence was scored with hypergeometric tests, and a repertoire-size bias correction was applied to TCR pairs. To estimate false discovery rates, a later analysis permuted the HLA or CMV assignments 20 times. In a later analysis, co-occurring TCRs were grouped using DBSCAN, with TCRdist sequence similarity added in when clustering inside HLA-allele-positive subsets. Repertoires with fewer than 30,000 or more than 120,000 public chains were left out of co-occurrence clustering, as were about five repertoires with anomalous nucleotide sharing. Not all clones reach the TCRdb copy of this immuneACCESS table, which keeps in-frame sequences only. Checked studies attribute under half of the gap to unresolved V genes and leave the rest unexplained. V, J and clone size are those of that table, while D and trimming were read from the DNA. The sample records about 78,000 clones, around 70% of which are singletons. Jointly, the top ten make up 8.5% to 14% of the sample.

This entry is derived from a study of cytomegalovirus exposure and HLA in healthy donors (dated by TCRdb to 2016 to 2017). Broadly, across the study: An earlier analysis of some 500 of the donors reported approximately 290 Gb of sequence data and some 120 million unique TCR beta sequences from approximately 180 million T cells. Approximately 300 gigabases of sequencing data and around 85 million unique TCR sequences made up an early release that covered fewer than 650 HLA-typed donors. Among the roughly 400 genotyped donors, about 83% belonged to the genetic ancestry cluster associated with self-reported Caucasian donors. The aim of the study was to test whether cataloging public T cell receptors could identify signatures of past pathogen exposure. The T cell repertoires of several hundred subjects were profiled by immunosequencing and related to cytomegalovirus serostatus. Besides the first cohort of around 700 subjects, a separate validation cohort made up of over 100 different subjects was used. The study combined high-throughput TCR immunosequencing, statistical association of individual TCRs with disease status, and machine learning to predict cytomegalovirus infection status. A later analysis re-examined previously published TCR beta repertoires from about 670 donors and added high-resolution HLA genotyping to investigate patterns of TCR occurrence. Rather than using new phenotypic data, the later analysis identified candidate immune exposures from TCR beta sequences and from how often those sequences occurred across donors. An earlier analysis of a few hundred of the donors applied high-throughput TCR beta sequencing to assess whether each TCR beta V gene segment acted as functional or pseudogenic. Alongside the repertoire data, information on donor age, sex, ethnicity and CMV serostatus was compiled. A later genetic analysis used genome-wide SNP genotypes for about three fifths of the 666 donors, treating that subset as a discovery cohort. Every repertoire in the discovery cohort had been generated on one and the same sequencing platform. Class I and class II HLA loci were covered by the typing at four-digit resolution. Typing coverage varied by locus: about 629-640 donors for A, B, C, DRB1 and DQB1; roughly 520 for DQA1; over 600 for DPA1; approximately 450 for DPB1. Roughly five DR-DQ haplotypes were handled as single units for association and clustering, since linkage in the cohort was strong. Among under 450 genotyped donors of the cohort, an average of approximately 250,000 unique TCR beta nucleotide sequences were sequenced per donor, roughly a sixth of them non-productive. The paper as a whole reports these results and caveats: A further reported finding was that TCR beta sequences accurately predicted the HLA-A and HLA-B alleles for most subjects in the first cohort. The classifier was reported to diagnose cytomegalovirus status with high specificity and sensitivity in both the original and validation cohorts. Linkage disequilibrium might explain the correlated functional status among segregating V segments, but an unknown experimental factor could not be excluded. A later analysis found that TCR association rates varied across HLA loci, with DRB1 alleles showing the most associated TCRs and HLA-C alleles the fewest. A cluster of highly shared sequence variants was judged likely to represent a technical artifact of the sequencing pipeline. In the study, about 150 TCR beta chains were listed as associated with cytomegalovirus. V-gene and J-gene trimming of TCR beta chains was associated with a missense DCLRE1C variant in a later genetic analysis, and the association was replicated in an independent cohort. Only TCR beta chains were sequenced in this cohort, and the absence of alpha or paired-chain data limited detectable features. When HLA alleles, especially DR and DQ, strongly co-occurred, TCR associations were difficult to assign to individual alleles. Most TCR sequences were observed very rarely across donors, whereas some public TCRs were present in many individuals. In an earlier analysis of 450 to 750 of the donors, most TCR beta V segments appeared in productive rearrangements about 87% or about 30% of the time, broadly matching IMGT annotations. The authors suggested that the approach could potentially be generalized to other disease states and immunological phenotypes. A later analysis found that most CMV-associated TCR beta chains appeared HLA-restricted, with HLA associations seemingly driven largely by CMV exposure. In a later analysis, HLA-associated TCR beta chains showed more clonal expansion and lower generation probabilities than non-associated chains that were equally common. Because counts were too low, roughly 17 rarely observed V segments, including chromosome 9 orphons, were left out of the earlier analysis of 587 of the donors. Because HLA typing was missing for some donors at each locus, association tests included only the typed subset. Some IMGT-functional V segments, including TRBV6-2 and TRBV6-3, could not be distinguished by the 87-base-pair reads and were therefore excluded. According to a later genetic analysis, donors in an Asian-associated ancestry cluster had fewer N-insertions in productive TCRs than the approximately 610-donor mean. According to a later analysis, parvovirus B19, influenza, CMV and Epstein-Barr virus appeared linked to several top co-occurrence clusters. For the cohort, immune exposure information was limited to CMV serostatus. At a false discovery rate of 0.05, a later analysis linked 16,951 TCR beta sequences to specific HLA alleles. In vitro tests confirmed that three of the cytomegalovirus-associated TCR beta chains recognize cytomegalovirus antigens. The presence/absence analyses assumed that sequencing depth was roughly uniform across donors, and that assumption may not be true.

The CDR3 has 15 amino acids, counting the end cysteine and phenylalanine. Just CDR3 DNA is preserved here, 45 bases in frame from base 1. CDR1 SSHAT and CDR2 FNYEAQ are derived from the germline V gene (reference sequence). The cohort was made up of about 610 healthy bone marrow donors. Cohort members were all nominally healthy when sampled, although unrecorded immune exposures were likely present. The donor was CMV seropositive and was included in the group of some 290 seropositive cohort members. Every donor gave a peripheral blood sample, and the peripheral blood mononuclear cells from that sample were used for TCR beta sequencing. Genomic DNA was extracted from the blood cell samples with the Qiagen DNeasy Blood Extraction Kit.

Sequencing was carried out using PBMCs. This receptor was taken from a woman in her thirties or forties in good health and CMV-seropositive. The rearranged segments are TRBV7-7 and TRBJ2-5; 8 nucleotides in the junction match TRBD1. In nucleotides, the sequence is TGTGCTAGCAGCCGGACAGGGACCTTACAAGAGACCCAGTACTTC. This is translated as CASSRTGTLQETQYF.